This note documents a single T cell receptor (beta chain) sequence. The antigen remains undetermined. The CDR3 has 13 residues. V was clipped by 6 bases and J by 2 bases, with 7 bases between them. Germline V gives CDR1 MDHEN, CDR2 SYDVKM. Assay used: immunoSEQ multiplex PCR; TCRdb lists only in-frame clones, some missing. The profile shows approximately 2.5 million clones, approximately 94% of them singletons. Adults of Caucasian background living in Nashville, Tennessee made up all donors. The entry originates in a study of shared clonotypes between healthy human individuals. Notes on the study in general: The study found lower generation probabilities in non-shared clonotypes than in those shared by all four donors.

The sample taken for sequencing was naive CD4+ T cells from PBMCs. This sample's subset: CD45RA+ positively selected. This sequence was found in a man aged 18 to 30 in good health. Some clones in this sample may be carry-over from other donors' samples. V is TRBV28 and J is TRBJ2-2; no clear D gene. The CDR3 sequence is CASSDSNTGELFF. CDR3 nucleotides: TGTGCCAGCAGCGACTCTAACACCGGGGAGCTGTTTTTT. Filled out from reference TRBV28 and TRBJ2-2, the complete variable domain reads DVKVTQSSRYLVKRTGEKVFLECVQDMDHENMFWYRQDPGLGLRLIYFSYDVKMKEKGDIPEGYSVSREKKERFSLILESASTNQTSMYLCASSDSNTGELFFGEGSRLTVL.